This entry concerns a single T cell receptor beta chain. Its target is unknown. This record comes from a study of PD-L1 blockade in urothelial cancer. Study-level results: Better progression-free and overall survival followed lower pretreatment blood clonality.

Locally advanced or metastatic urothelial carcinoma was diagnosed in the patients. Per-patient samples, pretreatment and on-treatment, numbered 1 to 8. Profiling relied on immunoSEQ multiplex PCR, and the TCRdb table lists in-frame clones only, not all of them. The table lists approximately 100,000 clones, over 75% of them singletons, with around 2.4% in the top ten. This CDR3 has 17 amino acids. Germline trimming cut 0 bases from V and 4 bases from J; bases unmatched to any gene: 8. Per germline, CDR1 MGHRA and CDR2 YSYEKL. Sequenced material: PBMCs, taken around atezolizumab (anti-PD-L1) treatment. The chain uses TRBV4-1 and TRBJ2-1; 8 bases line up with TRBD2. The sequence was collected from a man between 45 and 60 years old with urothelial cancer. The CDR3: CASSQDSVAGPYNEQFF. DNA for the CDR3: TGCGCCAGCAGCCAAGATAGCGTAGCGGGACCTTACAATGAGCAGTTCTTC.